This TCR beta chain was identified in a study of blood T cell repertoires in COVID-19. Turning to the study itself: Sites across the United States, Italy and Spain contributed samples from acute and convalescent COVID-19. The cDNA or gDNA used as material had been derived from T cells, B-cell-depleted T cells, or PBMCs.

This clone came up many times. The junction had 6 bases not matched to a gene; V was cut back by 7 bases and J by 7 bases. Germline CDR1 and CDR2: SNHLY and FYNNEI. This CDR3 has 13 residues. Study processing details: Counts of nucleated cells, estimated from reference gene primer amplification, were obtained. Generated by immunoSEQ multiplex PCR, the TCRdb table keeps only in-frame clones and is missing some. For V, J and clone size, that table is used; D and trimming come from the DNA. This sample yields around 450,000 clones, of which 75% to 90% are seen a single time; 4% to 5.5% belongs to the top ten.

Sequencing was done on a sample of peripheral blood. The clonotype comes from a woman between 25 and 40 years old with acute or convalescent COVID-19. The rearrangement joins TRBV2 to TRBJ2-1, with 8 bases matching TRBD1. The CDR3 spells CASTGQGGNEQFF. CDR3 in DNA: TGTGCCAGCACCGGACAGGGTGGGAATGAGCAGTTCTTC.